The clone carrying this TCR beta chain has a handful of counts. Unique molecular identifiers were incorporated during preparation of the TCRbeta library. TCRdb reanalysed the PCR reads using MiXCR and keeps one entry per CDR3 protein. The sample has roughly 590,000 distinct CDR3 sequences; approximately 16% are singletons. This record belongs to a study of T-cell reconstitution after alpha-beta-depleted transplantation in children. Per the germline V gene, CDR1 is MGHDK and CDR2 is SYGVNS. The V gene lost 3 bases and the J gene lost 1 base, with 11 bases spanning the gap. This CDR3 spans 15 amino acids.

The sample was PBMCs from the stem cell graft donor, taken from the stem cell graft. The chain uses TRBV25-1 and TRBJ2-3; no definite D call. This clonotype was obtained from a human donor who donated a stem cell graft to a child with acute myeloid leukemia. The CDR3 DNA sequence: TGTGCCAGCAGTGAGGACGGGTCTGGCACAGATACGCAGTATTTT. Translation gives CASSEDGSGTDTQYF.